The source of this T cell receptor beta chain is a study of T cells in Graves' hyperthyroidism and ophthalmopathy. Study in general: Before any treatment, at initial diagnosis, peripheral blood was collected. Study results and caveats: In blood, most of the thyroid clonotypes expanded above 0.001 were also present.

Before ophthalmopathy appeared, progressors gave blood at initial hyperthyroidism diagnosis. This clonotype was counted ten times or more. The target antigen is unknown. J lost 4 bases, V lost 3 bases, and 2 bases had no gene match. CDR1 and CDR2 from the germline V gene are SNHLY and FYNNEI. CDR3 length: 13 amino acids. TCR beta CDR3 region amplification was performed from RNA transcripts. The HTBI primer set served for first-round RT-PCR of the TCR CDR3. TCRdb independently ran MiXCR on the multiplex PCR reads; one entry per CDR3 protein. Of about 270,000 distinct CDR3 sequences listed, 15% are singletons.

The sample comprised blood. The origin of this receptor is a woman aged 45 to 65 with Graves' hyperthyroidism that later progressed to Graves' ophthalmopathy. The rearrangement joins TRBV2 to TRBJ2-5; 7 nucleotides match TRBD2. The CDR3 bases are TGTGCCAGCAGTGACACGGGAGGAGAGACCCAGTACTTC. This sequence encodes CASSDTGGETQYF.